This TCR beta chain was identified in a study of blood T cell repertoires in COVID-19. On the study more broadly: Specimens from acute and convalescent COVID-19 originated in the United States, Italy and Spain.

Individuals drawn from about two dozen US areas were roughly 18 to 100 years old. Participants had their cohort set by participant-reported clinical history. Data came from immunoSEQ multiplex PCR; TCRdb stores just in-frame clones and leaves some out. The profile covers approximately 260,000 clones, with more than 65% appearing a single time and about 3.5% taken by the ten largest. This clone was observed once. CDR3 length: 13 amino acids. CDR1 WSHSY and CDR2 SAAADI come from the germline V gene. J gave up 5 bases and V 10 bases, and 3 bases lay outside the gene matches. This clonotype originated in a man aged 50-60 years who had recovered from COVID-19. Sequencing was carried out using PBMCs or T cells enriched from blood (not recorded which). J is TRBJ2-3 and V is TRBV10-2, with 13 nucleotides matching TRBD2. This chain's CDR3 is CATGLAGVDTQYF. The CDR3, as DNA: TGCGCCACAGGACTAGCGGGAGTAGATACGCAGTATTTT.